This TCR beta chain comes out of a study of T cell repertoires in cytomegalovirus infection (dated by TCRdb to between 2018 and 2021). Study-wide context: Donor HLA type was relevant to the analysis, because carriage of CMV infection together with the matching HLA type was indicated by public TCR beta signatures. Study-wide conclusions, independent of this receptor: The ex vivo response was dominated by HLA-C-restricted CMV-specific TCR beta clonotypes, and the single most frequent clonotype in two of eight donors was supplied by these HLA-C-restricted clonotypes. Carriers of CMV infection plus the relevant HLA type were discriminated by the cumulative frequency of public TCR beta family members in the study cohort and in an independent roughly 370-donor cohort.

This clonotype has a count of ten or more. What this receptor recognizes is not known. Qualities for individual bases were not recorded, and no much larger clone is one base off. Sequencing took place on an Illumina HiSeq 1500. In TCRdb, the public reads were trimmed at Q25 with fastp and aligned with MiXCR, with productive beta chains retained. All rows with the same CDR3 protein become a single entry with the most common DNA and genes. The sample yields under 850,000 distinct CDR3 sequences; approximately 40% were counted once. 2.5% to 3.5% of the sample comes from the top ten. Sequences SGHVS (CDR1) and FQNEAQ (CDR2) are obtained from the germline V gene. The CDR3 holds 15 amino acids from the cysteine to the phenylalanine. The only DNA kept is the CDR3, 45 bases in frame from the first base. V loses 5 bases at its end and J loses 5 bases; junction bases beyond the gene matches: 7.

The sequence joins TRBV7-8 to TRBJ2-1, with TRBD2 identical over 9 junction bases. This TCR derives from a human donor in good health (CMV status not recorded). Some clones in this sample may be carry-over from other donors' samples. Sequences were obtained from PBMCs. The nucleotide sequence reads as follows: TGTGCCAGCAGCCCAGGGACTAGCCCAAACAATGAGCAGTTCTTC. Translated, this gives CASSPGTSPNNEQFF.